These T cell receptor beta chains were read from a single sample in a study of cytomegalovirus exposure and HLA in healthy donors. Sequenced by immunoSEQ multiplex PCR; TCRdb stores in-frame clones only, minus some. The data hold fewer than 150,000 clones, with less than 85% observed a single time. The sequenced sample was PBMCs. The source of these receptors is a man in his fifties or sixties in good health and CMV-seropositive. Each CDR3 is given with its conserved first and last residue. D genes are given only for firm matches. Expanded clones are given a class, and other clones once, few, many or no size at all.

j_call: TRBJ2-1; v_call: TRBV7-2; clone_size: NA; d_call: TRBD1; cdr3_aa: CASSKGQGANEQFF; cdr3_nt: TGTGCCAGCAGCAAGGGACAGGGGGCGAATGAGCAGTTCTTC
j_call: TRBJ1-2; v_call: TRBV6-5; clone_size: NA; d_call: TRBD1; cdr3_aa: CASSYSPGQGSYTF; cdr3_nt: TGTGCCAGCAGTTACTCACCGGGACAGGGGAGCTACACCTTC
j_call: TRBJ1-1; v_call: TRBV7-2; clone_size: NA; d_call: NA; cdr3_aa: CASSLGGTGLEAFF; cdr3_nt: TGTGCCAGCAGCTTAGGGGGAACAGGATTAGAAGCTTTCTTT
j_call: TRBJ1-1; v_call: TRBV5-5; clone_size: NA; d_call: TRBD1; cdr3_aa: CASSHYRGMNTEAFF; cdr3_nt: TGTGCCAGCAGCCATTACAGGGGAATGAACACTGAAGCTTTCTTT
j_call: TRBJ2-5; v_call: TRBV11-1; clone_size: NA; d_call: NA; cdr3_aa: CASSLRSTGGETQYF; cdr3_nt: TGTGCCAGCAGCCTCCGCTCGACCGGCGGGGAGACCCAGTACTTC
j_call: TRBJ1-5; v_call: TRBV6-5; clone_size: NA; d_call: NA; cdr3_aa: CASSYQGHQPQHF; cdr3_nt: TGTGCCAGCAGTTACCAGGGGCATCAGCCCCAGCATTTT
j_call: TRBJ1-1; v_call: TRBV11-2; clone_size: NA; d_call: NA; cdr3_aa: CASSFRVTEAFF; cdr3_nt: TGTGCCAGCAGCTTCAGGGTGACTGAAGCTTTCTTT
j_call: TRBJ2-7; v_call: TRBV10-3; clone_size: once; d_call: NA; cdr3_aa: CAISESSTAGEQYF; cdr3_nt: TGTGCCATCAGTGAGTCGTCGACGGCGGGAGAGCAGTACTTC
j_call: TRBJ2-3; v_call: TRBV19; clone_size: once; d_call: TRBD1; cdr3_aa: CASRDRGDSTDTQYF; cdr3_nt: TGTGCCAGTAGAGACAGGGGGGATAGCACAGATACGCAGTATTTT
j_call: TRBJ2-7; v_call: TRBV28; clone_size: NA; d_call: NA; cdr3_aa: CASSPQKTYEQYF; cdr3_nt: TGTGCCAGCAGTCCTCAGAAAACCTACGAGCAGTACTTC
j_call: TRBJ2-5; v_call: TRBV5-1; clone_size: few; d_call: NA; cdr3_aa: CASAGDTQETQYF; cdr3_nt: TGCGCCAGCGCCGGGGACACTCAAGAGACCCAGTACTTC
j_call: TRBJ1-2; v_call: TRBV7-9; clone_size: NA; d_call: NA; cdr3_aa: CASSPRGNGYTF; cdr3_nt: TGTGCCAGCAGCCCTCGGGGGAATGGCTACACCTTC
j_call: TRBJ1-4; v_call: TRBV11-2; clone_size: NA; d_call: NA; cdr3_aa: CASSKGSPNEKLFF; cdr3_nt: TGTGCCAGCAGCAAAGGGAGCCCTAATGAAAAACTGTTTTTT
j_call: TRBJ1-2; v_call: TRBV19; clone_size: NA; d_call: NA; cdr3_aa: CASSISSQGGNYGYTF; cdr3_nt: TGTGCCAGTAGTATTAGTTCTCAAGGGGGTAACTATGGCTACACCTTC
j_call: TRBJ2-5; v_call: TRBV7-9; clone_size: NA; d_call: TRBD2; cdr3_aa: CASSFGTAGLAGVQETQYF; cdr3_nt: TGTGCCAGCAGCTTCGGGACGGCCGGACTAGCGGGAGTTCAAGAGACCCAGTACTTC
j_call: TRBJ1-5; v_call: TRBV7-2; clone_size: few; d_call: TRBD1; cdr3_aa: CASSKGGGGQPQHF; cdr3_nt: TGTGCCAGCAGCAAGGGAGGAGGGGGCCAGCCCCAGCATTTT
j_call: TRBJ2-3; v_call: TRBV5-1; clone_size: NA; d_call: TRBD2; cdr3_aa: CASSLGLAGSTDTQYF; cdr3_nt: TGCGCCAGCAGCTTGGGGCTAGCGGGGAGCACAGATACGCAGTATTTT
j_call: TRBJ1-5; v_call: TRBV4-1; clone_size: NA; d_call: NA; cdr3_aa: CASSQAGRGIQPQHF; cdr3_nt: TGCGCCAGCAGCCAAGCGGGGCGGGGTATTCAGCCCCAGCATTTT
j_call: TRBJ2-3; v_call: TRBV14; clone_size: NA; d_call: TRBD2; cdr3_aa: CASSRGLAGFGGTQYF; cdr3_nt: TGTGCCAGCAGCAGGGGACTAGCGGGGTTTGGTGGTACGCAGTATTTT
j_call: TRBJ2-1; v_call: TRBV2; clone_size: NA; d_call: TRBD1; cdr3_aa: CASIVTPGQGYEQFF; cdr3_nt: TGTGCCAGCATAGTGACCCCGGGACAGGGCTATGAGCAGTTCTTC
j_call: TRBJ1-1; v_call: TRBV6-5; clone_size: NA; d_call: NA; cdr3_aa: CASSPQLDPTEAFF; cdr3_nt: TGTGCCAGCAGTCCACAGTTAGATCCCACTGAAGCTTTCTTT
j_call: TRBJ1-1; v_call: TRBV25-1; clone_size: few; d_call: NA; cdr3_aa: CASSDPGRAGTEAFF; cdr3_nt: TGTGCCAGCAGTGACCCGGGTAGGGCGGGCACTGAAGCTTTCTTT
j_call: TRBJ2-7; v_call: TRBV27; clone_size: NA; d_call: NA; cdr3_aa: CASSRPGHGAYEQYF; cdr3_nt: TGTGCCAGCAGTCGCCCGGGACACGGGGCCTACGAGCAGTACTTC
j_call: TRBJ2-7; v_call: TRBV7-2; clone_size: NA; d_call: NA; cdr3_aa: CASSFVQGSSYEQYF; cdr3_nt: TGTGCCAGCAGCTTCGTACAGGGAAGCTCCTACGAGCAGTACTTC
j_call: TRBJ2-1; v_call: TRBV5-1; clone_size: NA; d_call: NA; cdr3_aa: CASTGGEEQFF; cdr3_nt: TGCGCCAGCACCGGAGGGGAAGAGCAGTTCTTC
j_call: TRBJ1-3; v_call: TRBV5-8; clone_size: NA; d_call: NA; cdr3_aa: CASSLMWGQGNTIYF; cdr3_nt: TGTGCCAGCAGCTTGATGTGGGGACAAGGAAACACCATATATTTT
j_call: TRBJ1-1; v_call: TRBV15; clone_size: NA; d_call: NA; cdr3_aa: CATSGILTGNTEAFF; cdr3_nt: TGTGCCACCAGCGGTATACTGACGGGTAACACTGAAGCTTTCTTT
j_call: TRBJ2-1; v_call: TRBV7-6; clone_size: NA; d_call: NA; cdr3_aa: CASSLGHSVQDEQFF; cdr3_nt: TGTGCCAGCAGCTTAGGGCATAGCGTCCAGGATGAGCAGTTCTTC
j_call: TRBJ1-5; v_call: TRBV5-1; clone_size: NA; d_call: TRBD1; cdr3_aa: CASSPDRGRQPQHF; cdr3_nt: TGCGCCAGCAGCCCGGACAGGGGAAGACAGCCCCAGCATTTT
j_call: TRBJ2-7; v_call: TRBV11-2; clone_size: NA; d_call: NA; cdr3_aa: CASSPRGGAYEQYF; cdr3_nt: TGTGCCAGCAGCCCTCGCGGAGGGGCCTACGAGCAGTACTTC
j_call: TRBJ1-5; v_call: TRBV6-1; clone_size: NA; d_call: TRBD1; cdr3_aa: CASRKGAGQPQHF; cdr3_nt: TGTGCCAGCAGGAAGGGGGCAGGCCAGCCCCAGCATTTT
j_call: TRBJ1-1; v_call: TRBV6-5; clone_size: few; d_call: NA; cdr3_aa: CASSPPEEGTEAFF; cdr3_nt: TGTGCCAGCAGTCCTCCTGAGGAGGGCACTGAAGCTTTCTTT
j_call: TRBJ1-5; v_call: TRBV18; clone_size: few; d_call: NA; cdr3_aa: CASSPDGIRQPQHF; cdr3_nt: TGTGCCAGCTCACCCGACGGGATCCGTCAGCCCCAGCATTTT